This T cell receptor beta chain derives from a study of T cells after yellow fever vaccination. General study points: Shared CD4/CD8 clonotypes were a small share, likely from convergent recombination. Researchers cautioned that FACS-sorted repertoires could harbor abundant clonotypes contaminating from the bulk population. Post-booster samples contained most primary-vaccination clones (about 96% CD4, about 90% CD8).

CDR1 is ENHRY and CDR2 is SYGVKD in the germline V gene. Trimming cost V 2 bases and J 4 bases, with 9 bases left between them. This CDR3 has 14 amino acids. Many counts were recorded for this clonotype. The antigen remains undetermined. 5'RACE template switching generated TCR cDNA, adding a universal primer site and UMIs. One entry per CDR3 protein results from TCRdb running MiXCR on the 5' RACE reads. The table includes roughly 310,000 distinct CDR3 sequences, roughly 4% detected once. Specimen: PBMCs, collected on the day of the yellow fever booster vaccination. The clonotype originates from a young man who received the YFV17D yellow fever vaccine. The rearrangement uses TRBV10-3 and TRBJ2-4; unclear D gene. The CDR3 sequence is CAISEPTTKNIQYF. CDR3 nucleotide sequence: TGTGCCATCAGTGAGCCCACAACAAAAAACATTCAGTACTTC.